This T cell receptor (beta chain) was observed in a study of glioma-infiltrating T cells. This clonotype was picked up many times. The iRepertoire nested amplicon-rescue multiplex PCR amplified TCR alpha and beta CDR3s from RNA. One entry per CDR3 protein, called by TCRdb with MiXCR from the multiplex PCR reads. The sample records about 89,000 distinct CDR3 sequences, about 23% being singletons. Between the trimmed V and J ends, which lost 6 bases and 2 bases, there was a span of 10 bases. The CDR3 loop spans 13 amino acids. The germline CDR1 and CDR2 sequences are MNHEY and SVGEGT. The chain links TRBV6-2 or TRBV6-3 to TRBJ1-2; the D is unclear. The sample taken for sequencing was glioma tissue, nonneoplastic brain tissue, or PBMCs (not recorded which). This clonotype was sampled from a human donor with low-grade glioma or glioblastoma, undergoing nonglioma brain surgery, or in good health (not recorded which). The CDR3 is CASSSGPNYGYTF. DNA of the CDR3: TGTGCCAGCAGCAGTGGACCGAACTATGGCTACACCTTC.